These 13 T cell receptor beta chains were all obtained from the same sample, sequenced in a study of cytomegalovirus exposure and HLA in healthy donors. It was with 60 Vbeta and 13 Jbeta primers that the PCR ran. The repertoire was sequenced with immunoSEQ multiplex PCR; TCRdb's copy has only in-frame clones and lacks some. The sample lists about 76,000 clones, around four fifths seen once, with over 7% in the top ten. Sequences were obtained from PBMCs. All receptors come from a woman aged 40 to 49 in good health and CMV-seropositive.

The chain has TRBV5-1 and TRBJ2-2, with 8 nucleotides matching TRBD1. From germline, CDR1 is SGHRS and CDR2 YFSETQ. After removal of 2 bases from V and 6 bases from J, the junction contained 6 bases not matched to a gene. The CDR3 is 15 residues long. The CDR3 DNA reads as TGCGCCAGCAGCTTATCGACAGGGGTGTCCGGGGAGCTGTTTTTT. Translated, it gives CASSLSTGVSGELFF.

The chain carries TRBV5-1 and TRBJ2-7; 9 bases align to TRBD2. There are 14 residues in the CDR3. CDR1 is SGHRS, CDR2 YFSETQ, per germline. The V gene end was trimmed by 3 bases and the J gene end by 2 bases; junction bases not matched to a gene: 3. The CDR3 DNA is TGCGCCAGCAGCTCCTGGACTAGCGCCTACGAGCAGTACTTC. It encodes CASSSWTSAYEQYF.

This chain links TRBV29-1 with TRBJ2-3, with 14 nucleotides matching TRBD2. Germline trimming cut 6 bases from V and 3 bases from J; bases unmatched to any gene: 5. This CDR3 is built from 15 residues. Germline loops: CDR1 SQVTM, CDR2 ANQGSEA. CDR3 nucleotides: TGCAGCGTCGCCGGGACTAGCGGGGGAACAGATACGCAGTATTTT. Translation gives CSVAGTSGGTDTQYF.

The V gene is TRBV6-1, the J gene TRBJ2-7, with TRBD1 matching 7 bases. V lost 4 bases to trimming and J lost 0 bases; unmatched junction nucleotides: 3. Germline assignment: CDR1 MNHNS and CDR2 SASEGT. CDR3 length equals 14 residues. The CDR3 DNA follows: TGTGCCAGCAGTGTCCGGGACAGCTCCTACGAGCAGTACTTC. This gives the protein CASSVRDSSYEQYF.

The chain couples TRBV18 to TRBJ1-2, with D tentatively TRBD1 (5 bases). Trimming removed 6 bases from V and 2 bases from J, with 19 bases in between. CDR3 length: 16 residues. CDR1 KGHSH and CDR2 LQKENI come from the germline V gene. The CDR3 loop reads CASSPPSGGDNYGYTF. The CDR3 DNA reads TGTGCCAGCTCCCCTCCCTCCGGCGGGGACAACTATGGCTACACCTTC.

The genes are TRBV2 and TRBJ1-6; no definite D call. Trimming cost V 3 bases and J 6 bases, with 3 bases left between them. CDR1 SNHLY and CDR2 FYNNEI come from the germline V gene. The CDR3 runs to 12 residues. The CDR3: CASSEANSPLHF. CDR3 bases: TGTGCCAGCAGTGAGGCTAATTCACCCCTCCACTTT.

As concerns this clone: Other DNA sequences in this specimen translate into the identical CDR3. The CDR3 sequence: CASSLTGPPGVSDTQYF. In DNA, the CDR3 is TGTGCCAGCAGTTTGACCGGGCCGCCGGGGGTTTCAGATACGCAGTATTTT. The chain couples TRBV28 to TRBJ2-3; tentative D call: TRBD2 (6 bases). Trimming left V 3 bases short and J 4 bases short, with 20 bases between. This CDR3 comprises 17 residues. Germline CDR1 and CDR2: MDHEN and SYDVKM.

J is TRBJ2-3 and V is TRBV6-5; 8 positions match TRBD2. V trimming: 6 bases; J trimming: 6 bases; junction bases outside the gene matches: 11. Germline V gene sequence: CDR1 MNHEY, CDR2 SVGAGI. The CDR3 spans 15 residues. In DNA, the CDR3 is TGTGCCAGCAGGGCACCGGGACTAGGCGTTGATACGCAGTATTTT. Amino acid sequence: CASRAPGLGVDTQYF.

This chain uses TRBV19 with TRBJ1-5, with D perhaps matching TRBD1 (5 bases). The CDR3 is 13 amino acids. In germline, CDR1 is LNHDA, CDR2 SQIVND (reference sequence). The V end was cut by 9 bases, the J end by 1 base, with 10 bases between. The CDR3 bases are TGTGCCAGCGCGGACACGAGCAATCAGCCCCAGCATTTT. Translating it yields CASADTSNQPQHF.

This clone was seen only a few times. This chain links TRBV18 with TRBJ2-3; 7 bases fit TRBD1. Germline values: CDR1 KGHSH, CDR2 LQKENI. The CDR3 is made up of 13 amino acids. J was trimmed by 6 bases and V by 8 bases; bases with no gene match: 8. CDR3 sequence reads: CASELTGSDTQYF. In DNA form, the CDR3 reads TGTGCCAGCGAACTGACAGGGTCTGATACGCAGTATTTT.

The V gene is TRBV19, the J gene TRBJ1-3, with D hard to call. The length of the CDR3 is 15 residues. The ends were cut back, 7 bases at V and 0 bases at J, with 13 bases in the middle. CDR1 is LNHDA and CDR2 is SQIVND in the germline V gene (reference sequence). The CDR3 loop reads CASKLDWYSGNTIYF. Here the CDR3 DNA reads TGTGCCAGTAAATTGGACTGGTACTCTGGAAACACCATATATTTT.

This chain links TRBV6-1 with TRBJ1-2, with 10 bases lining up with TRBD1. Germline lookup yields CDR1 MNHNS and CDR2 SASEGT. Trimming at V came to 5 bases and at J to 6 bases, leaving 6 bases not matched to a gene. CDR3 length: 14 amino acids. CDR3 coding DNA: TGTGCCAGCAGTCGACAGGGGGCGTTTGATGGCTACACCTTC. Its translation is CASSRQGAFDGYTF.

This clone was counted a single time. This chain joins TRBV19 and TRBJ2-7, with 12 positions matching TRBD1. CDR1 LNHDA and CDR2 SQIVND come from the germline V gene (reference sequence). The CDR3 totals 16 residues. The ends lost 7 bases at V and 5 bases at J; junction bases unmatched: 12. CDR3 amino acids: CASTLNGGQGAHEQYF. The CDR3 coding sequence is TGTGCCAGTACCCTCAATGGGGGACAGGGGGCCCACGAGCAGTACTTC.